A selection of T cell receptor beta chains follows, all from one sample in a study of T-cell reconstitution after alpha-beta-depleted transplantation in children. TCRdb used MiXCR to reprocess the PCR reads, holding one entry per CDR3 protein. Of roughly 790,000 distinct CDR3 sequences listed, roughly 16% are singletons. The sequencing used PBMCs, mostly from graft donor cells, collected 360 days after TCRalphabeta/CD19-depleted stem cell transplant. The source is a male patient between 10 and 17 years old who had a stem cell transplant for acute lymphoblastic leukemia, so the T cells may come from the graft donor. CDR3s include the opening cysteine and the closing phenylalanine or tryptophan.

j_gene | v_gene | CDR3aa
TRBJ2-5 | TRBV10-3 | CAIKEREHETQYF
TRBJ1-5 | TRBV20-1 | CSARDAGYSNQPQHF
TRBJ2-3 | TRBV27 | CASSWMQGTDTQYF
TRBJ1-5 | TRBV12-3/TRBV12-4 | CGSGGDGNQPQHF
TRBJ2-7 | TRBV5-1 | CASSLEGRGPYEQYF
TRBJ2-5 | TRBV4-1 | CASSRGTGGEETQYF
TRBJ2-2 | TRBV6-4 | CASSDSMLPPNTGELFF
TRBJ1-5 | TRBV7-6 | CASSLAPGQGGQPQHF
TRBJ2-7 | TRBV7-2 | CASSLEPGYSYEQYF
TRBJ2-7 | TRBV12-3/TRBV12-4 | CASSTPRTRFGHEQYF
TRBJ2-5 | TRBV5-1 | CASSPTSGSVETQYF
TRBJ1-4 | TRBV12-3/TRBV12-4 | CASSPDRVEKLFF